The source of this T cell receptor (beta chain) is a study of blood T cells in healthy people across ages. Study findings and constraints: When set beside aged donors, long-lived donors presented more naive CD4+ cells and higher diversity. Investigators treated diversity estimates from one million T cells as underestimates. A roughly linear fall in TCR beta diversity per million T cells was seen with increasing age.

The germline V and J ends were trimmed by 6 bases and 7 bases, with 22 bases remaining between them. The CDR3 is 16 amino acids. In germline, CDR1 is MNHEY, CDR2 SVGEGT. The authors ran a second PCR of about 7 to 12 cycles using a sample-barcoded 5' primer and a J-beta primer mix. Each TCR beta cDNA got a 12-nucleotide random molecular identifier. TCRdb used MiXCR to reprocess the 5' RACE reads, holding one entry per CDR3 protein. Of about 1.8 million distinct CDR3 sequences in the sample, 49% are singletons; the top ten hold less than 2.5%. About this clonotype itself: The antigen is not known.

This receptor was obtained from a woman between 40 and 55 years old in good health. The chain couples TRBV6-2 or TRBV6-3 to TRBJ2-1; maybe TRBD2 (5 bases). Sequences were obtained from blood. CDR3 DNA sequence: TGTGCCAGCAGCTCCTTATTCGAAGCGGAAGGGAATGAGCAGTTCTTC. It specifies CASSSLFEAEGNEQFF.